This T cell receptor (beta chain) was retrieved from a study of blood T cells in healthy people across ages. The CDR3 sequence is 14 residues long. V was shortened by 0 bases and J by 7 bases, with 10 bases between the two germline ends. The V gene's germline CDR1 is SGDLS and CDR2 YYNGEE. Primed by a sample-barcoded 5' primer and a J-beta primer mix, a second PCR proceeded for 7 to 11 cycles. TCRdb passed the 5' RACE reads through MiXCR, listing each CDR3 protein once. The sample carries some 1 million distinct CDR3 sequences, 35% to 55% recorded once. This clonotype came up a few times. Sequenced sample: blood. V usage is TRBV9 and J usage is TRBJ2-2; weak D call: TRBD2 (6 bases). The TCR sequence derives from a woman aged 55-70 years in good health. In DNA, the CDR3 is TGTGCCAGCAGCGTAGAGGAGGGTGTCGGGGAGCTGTTTTTT. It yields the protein CASSVEEGVGELFF.